Below are 24 T cell receptor beta chains sequenced from a single sample in a study of control samples from healthy donors and cancer patients. TCRdb's copy holds only in-frame clones and misses some; the assay was immunoSEQ multiplex PCR. The data contain over 200,000 clones, approximately 80% of them singletons. The source material was PBMCs. The receptor source for this set is a woman aged 55-69 years with lung cancer.

This rearrangement joins TRBV19 to TRBJ2-1, with D possibly matching TRBD1 (5 bases). CDR1 LNHDA and CDR2 SQIVND come from the germline V gene (reference sequence). Trimming removed 5 bases at V and 0 bases at J, with 11 bases between. CDR3 length: 15 amino acids. The CDR3 nucleotides read TGTGCCAGTAGTCCGGACATCAGCTCCTACAATGAGCAGTTCTTC. Protein product: CASSPDISSYNEQFF.

This clone has only a few counts. The chain is built from TRBV5-4 and TRBJ2-6; D might be TRBD1 or TRBD2, each matching 5 bases. Deletions cut 1 base from V and 2 bases from J, with 7 bases between. Germline V gene data show CDR1 as SGHNT and CDR2 as YYREEE (reference sequence). The length of the CDR3 is 15 residues. CDR3 loop: CASSLPGPGANVLTF. CDR3 coding DNA: TGTGCCAGCAGCTTGCCGGGGCCTGGGGCCAACGTCCTGACTTTC.

This clone was detected only a few times. This chain uses TRBV2 with TRBJ1-2; the D is unclear. The CDR3 runs to 13 residues. In germline, CDR1 is SNHLY, CDR2 FYNNEI. Trimming shortened V by 7 bases and J by 4 bases, and 13 bases separated the two germline ends. The CDR3: CASTGLLGYGYTF. DNA of the CDR3: TGTGCCAGCACCGGACTGCTGGGCTATGGCTACACCTTC.

V usage is TRBV28 and J usage is TRBJ1-5; D is possibly TRBD1 (6 bases). The CDR3 covers 15 residues. V was trimmed by 6 bases and J by 4 bases, leaving 16 bases between them. CDR1 and CDR2 (germline): MDHEN, SYDVKM. CDR3 loop: CASRGSGAENQPQHF. The CDR3 region has the DNA TGTGCCAGCAGAGGGTCGGGGGCAGAAAATCAGCCCCAGCATTTT.

This sequence joins TRBV5-1 and TRBJ1-1, with 8 bases that match TRBD1. CDR1 is SGHRS and CDR2 is YFSETQ in the germline V gene. The CDR3 has 15 amino acids. J gave up 1 base and V 4 bases, and 6 bases lay outside the gene matches. The CDR3 coding sequence is TGCGCCAGCAGCATCAGGACAGGGAGGAACACTGAAGCTTTCTTT. Protein: CASSIRTGRNTEAFF. Together with reference TRBV5-1 and TRBJ1-1, the CDR3 gives the full variable domain: KAGVTQTPRYLIKTRGQQVTLSCSPISGHRSVSWYQQTPGQGLQFLFEYFSETQRNKGNFPGRFSGRQFSNSRSEMNVSTLELGDSALYLCASSIRTGRNTEAFFGQGTRLTVV.

The chain combines TRBV5-4 with TRBJ2-1, with D hard to call. CDR3 length: 13 amino acids. The V gene's germline CDR1 is SGHNT and CDR2 YYREEE (reference sequence). V lost 0 bases to trimming and J lost 7 bases, with 8 bases between them. The CDR3 DNA is TGTGCCAGCAGCTTGGGACAAGAGAATGAGCAGTTCTTC. It translates to CASSLGQENEQFF.

This chain joins TRBV19 and TRBJ2-1; no clear D. The CDR3 is 14 amino acids. Trimming cost V 6 bases and J 6 bases, with 15 bases left between them. Germline CDR1 reads LNHDA; CDR2 reads SQIVND (reference sequence). The CDR3 nucleotides read TGTGCCAGTAGCACCTGGGGTTATACCAATGAGCAGTTCTTC. This codes for CASSTWGYTNEQFF.

This sequence joins TRBV5-1 and TRBJ2-3; possible D gene TRBD1, 5 bases. CDR1 is SGHRS and CDR2 is YFSETQ in the germline V gene. There are 13 residues in the CDR3. Trimming cost V 2 bases and J 6 bases, with 10 bases left between them. DNA of the CDR3: TGCGCCAGCAGCTTCCAGGGCGAGGATACGCAGTATTTT. Its translation: CASSFQGEDTQYF.

This clone was recorded once. The chain uses TRBV10-3 and TRBJ2-7; 7 bases map to TRBD1. Germline V CDR1 and CDR2: ENHRY, SYGVKD. Germline trimming cut 3 bases from V and 5 bases from J; bases unmatched to any gene: 4. This CDR3 has 13 residues. CDR3 in amino acids: CAISEGGEDEQYF. The CDR3 bases are TGTGCCATCAGTGAAGGGGGCGAGGACGAGCAGTACTTC.

The J gene is TRBJ2-7, the V gene TRBV11-2, with D possibly matching TRBD1 (6 bases). Trimming shortened V by 5 bases and J by 4 bases, and 9 bases separated the two germline ends. This CDR3 comprises 12 residues. Germline V CDR1 and CDR2: SGHAT, FQNNGV. This chain's CDR3 is CASSQQGYEQYF. In DNA form, the CDR3 reads TGTGCCAGCAGCCAACAGGGATACGAGCAGTACTTC.

The chain employs TRBV5-1 and TRBJ2-3, with TRBD1 matching over 8 bases. This CDR3 region has 14 residues. The V gene's germline CDR1 is SGHRS and CDR2 YFSETQ. V dropped 4 bases and J dropped 5; count of bases not matched to a gene: 6. The CDR3: CASSLQGAGDTQYF. CDR3 DNA sequence: TGCGCCAGCAGCCTTCAGGGGGCCGGAGATACGCAGTATTTT.

V gene TRBV9 combines with J gene TRBJ2-2, with 10 bases that match TRBD2. CDR3 length: 17 residues. With 1 base clipped from V and 6 bases from J, the junction kept 9 bases outside the gene matches. The germline CDR1 and CDR2 sequences are SGDLS and YYNGEE. The CDR3 reads CASSVRVAGGAPGELFF. In DNA form, the CDR3 reads TGTGCCAGCAGCGTAAGGGTAGCGGGGGGTGCTCCCGGGGAGCTGTTTTTT.

The J gene is TRBJ1-1, the V gene TRBV10-1; D gene ambiguous. CDR1 and CDR2 (germline): WNHNN, SYGVQD (reference sequence). The V end lost 2 bases, the J end lost 4 bases, and 5 bases lay between the germline ends. This CDR3 comprises 12 residues. The CDR3 protein is CASSETGTEAFF. The CDR3 nucleotides are TGCGCCAGCAGTGAGACGGGCACTGAAGCTTTCTTT.

The V and J genes are TRBV7-6 and TRBJ2-7; 10 bases align to TRBD1. The germline gives CDR1 SGHVS, CDR2 FNYEAQ. The CDR3 spans 15 residues. The ends lost 5 bases at V and 9 bases at J; junction bases unmatched: 13. CDR3 DNA: TGTGCCAGCAGCCGCCAGCACCGGGACAGGGGTGGGCAGTACTTC. This translates into CASSRQHRDRGGQYF.

On this clone: The same CDR3 arises from other DNA sequences in this sample as well. V gene TRBV6-5 combines with J gene TRBJ1-1; maybe TRBD1 (5 bases). The V gene lost 0 bases and the J gene lost 1 base, with 6 bases spanning the gap. The CDR3 is 14 residues long. Germline CDR1 and CDR2: MNHEY and SVGAGI. The DNA of the CDR3 is TGTGCCAGCAGTTACTCGGGGGGGAACACTGAAGCTTTCTTT. Translated, it gives CASSYSGGNTEAFF.

The CDR3 DNA reads as TGTGCCAGCAGAGGGGGGGGTAATTCACCCCTCCACTTT. This sequence encodes CASRGGGNSPLHF. The chain joins TRBV27 to TRBJ1-6; TRBD1 might be the D (6 bases). CDR3 size: 13 residues. Trimming removed 6 bases from V and 6 bases from J, with 9 bases in between. Germline-derived CDR1 and CDR2 are MNHEY and SMNVEV (reference sequence).

The chain joins TRBV3-1 (or the pseudogene TRBV3-2) to TRBJ1-1; D ambiguous. Germline V gene sequence: CDR1 LGHDT, CDR2 YNNKEL (reference sequence). The CDR3 is 12 residues long. V was trimmed by 0 bases and J by 6 bases, leaving 5 bases between them. The CDR3 region is CASSQDSAEAFF. The CDR3 DNA reads TGTGCCAGCAGCCAAGATTCGGCTGAAGCTTTCTTT.

The V gene is TRBV19, the J gene TRBJ2-4, with 8 bases fitting TRBD2. The V gene end was trimmed by 6 bases and the J gene end by 7 bases; junction bases not matched to a gene: 5. Germline assignment: CDR1 LNHDA and CDR2 SQIVND (reference sequence). This CDR3 comprises 13 residues. The CDR3 nucleotides are TGTGCCAGTAGCGCGGGACTAGATAACATTCAGTACTTC. As protein: CASSAGLDNIQYF. Variable domain in full (rest from reference TRBV19 and TRBJ2-4): DGGITQSPKYLFRKEGQNVTLSCEQNLNHDAMYWYRQDPGQGLRLIYYSQIVNDFQKGDIAEGYSVSREKKESFPLTVTSAQKNPTAFYLCASSAGLDNIQYFGAGTRLSVL.

The chain is built from TRBV21-1 and TRBJ1-5; TRBD1, as called in the table, went unchecked against the DNA. TRBV21-1 corresponds to a pseudogene. There are 14 residues in the CDR3. The CDR3 DNA reads as TGTGCCAGCAGCAAAGTAGGTCAGGATCAGCCCCAGCATTTT. Its protein is CASSKVGQDQPQHF.

The chain is built from TRBV7-7 and TRBJ2-5; tentatively, D is TRBD1 (6 bases). The CDR3 runs 19 residues. Germline loops: CDR1 SSHAT, CDR2 FNYEAQ (reference sequence). CDR3 bases: TGTGCTAGCCTCAGAACCGGGACACCCCAAGGAACCGCTATAGAGACCCAGTACTTC. Translated, it gives CASLRTGTPQGTAIETQYF. Supplemented by reference TRBV7-7 and TRBJ2-5, the full variable domain reads GAGVSQSPRYKVTKRGQDVTLRCDPISSHATLYWYQQALGQGPEFLTYFNYEAQPDKSGLPSDRFSAERPEGSISTLTIQRTEQRDSAMYRCASLRTGTPQGTAIETQYFGPGTRLLVL.

The sample holds many counts of this clone. The rearrangement joins TRBV5-1 to TRBJ2-7; either TRBD1 or TRBD2 may supply D (6 bases each). CDR1 is SGHRS, CDR2 YFSETQ, per germline. With 2 bases removed from V and 2 bases from J, the gap between germline ends came to 14 bases. The CDR3 has 15 amino acids. DNA of the CDR3: TGCGCCAGCAGCTTAACGGGGGCCTCCCCCTACGAGCAGTACTTC. The encoded protein is CASSLTGASPYEQYF.

The chain joins TRBV3-1 (or the pseudogene TRBV3-2) to TRBJ2-1; 7 bases map to TRBD2. Trimming at V came to 0 bases and at J to 2 bases, leaving 4 bases not matched to a gene. The CDR3 length is 16 residues. From germline, CDR1 is LGHDT and CDR2 YNNKEL (reference sequence). CDR3 in DNA: TGTGCCAGCAGCCAAGAATCCCTAGCGGCCTACAATGAGCAGTTCTTC. It translates to CASSQESLAAYNEQFF.

The rearrangement uses TRBV9 and TRBJ1-1, with a possible D match to TRBD1 (5 bases). The germline gives CDR1 SGDLS, CDR2 YYNGEE. Deletions cut 0 bases from V and 6 bases from J, with 15 bases between. This CDR3 spans 15 amino acids. The CDR3 loop reads CASSVAPGQGAEAFF. In DNA, the CDR3 is TGTGCCAGCAGCGTAGCTCCCGGGCAGGGCGCTGAAGCTTTCTTT.

This sequence joins TRBV19 and TRBJ2-3, with TRBD1 matching over 7 bases. With V trimmed by 9 bases and J by 4 bases, 7 bases remained unmatched. Per the germline V gene, CDR1 is LNHDA and CDR2 is SQIVND (reference sequence). The CDR3 is 13 amino acids. For the CDR3, the DNA is TGTGCCAGGTCTAAGGGGGCCTCAGATACGCAGTATTTT. As protein: CARSKGASDTQYF.